This entry is about one TCR beta chain. What it binds is unknown. Sequencing used immunoSEQ multiplex PCR; TCRdb keeps in-frame clones, though not all of them. Found here are 350,000 to 450,000 clones, roughly 90% of them singletons; the top ten hold around 1.9%. This sample is part of a study of Ad26.COV2.S vaccination and SARS-CoV-2 variants. Overall study context: Administration of Ad26.COV2.S was intramuscular, either once or twice 56 days apart. Overall study results and limits: After vaccination, reports described spike-specific CD8+ and CD4+ T cell responses as showing substantial breadth.

As for treatment: some 19 received Ad26.COV2.S at low or high dose, single or two shots; about 5 received placebo; per-sample allocation not given. Sampling occurred on day 63 after the first vaccine or placebo injection. V gave up 5 bases and J gave up 0 bases, with 11 bases separating them. The CDR3 consists of 14 residues. Germline V lookup: CDR1 SEHNR, CDR2 FQNEAQ (reference sequence). The specimen comprised peripheral blood, sampled in a trial of Ad26.COV2.S vaccine versus placebo. This rearrangement joins TRBV7-9 to TRBJ2-7, with a possible D match to TRBD2 (6 bases). This receptor was obtained from a person aged 18-60 years who received the Ad26.COV2.S COVID-19 vaccine or a placebo. CDR3 loop: CASSVSGDSYEQYF. CDR3 nucleotide sequence: TGTGCCAGCAGCGTATCGGGAGACTCCTACGAGCAGTACTTC.